The 27 T cell receptor beta chains below come from one sample, sequenced in a study of graft-versus-host responses after intestinal transplantation. These receptors have no identified antigens. Sequencing used immunoSEQ multiplex PCR; TCRdb keeps in-frame clones, though not all of them. The sample consists of around 100,000 clones, approximately 93% of them appearing once. This sample comprised unstimulated CD8+ T cells sorted from spleen or lymph node cells, obtained before transplant. Receptors originate from a human donor who was the organ donor for an intestinal transplant.

The chain has TRBV15 and TRBJ1-2, with D unclear. The CDR3 loop spans 15 amino acids. Per germline, CDR1 LNHNV and CDR2 YYDKDF (reference sequence). The V and J ends lost 1 base and 0 bases respectively, with 9 bases between them. CDR3 in amino acids: CATSRADSPNYGYTF. The CDR3 nucleotides are TGTGCCACCAGCAGAGCGGATAGCCCTAACTATGGCTACACCTTC.

This chain connects TRBV4-1 to TRBJ1-1; D remains ambiguous. The CDR3 totals 13 residues. Germline lookup yields CDR1 MGHRA and CDR2 YSYEKL. V was trimmed by 1 base and J by 0 bases, leaving 3 bases between them. The CDR3: CASSQGVNTEAFF. In DNA, the CDR3 is TGCGCCAGCAGCCAAGGGGTGAACACTGAAGCTTTCTTT.

The V and J genes are TRBV7-6 and TRBJ2-2; maybe TRBD1 (6 bases). CDR3 length: 15 residues. With 1 base removed from V and 3 bases from J, the gap between germline ends came to 9 bases. Germline assignment: CDR1 SGHVS and CDR2 FNYEAQ. The CDR3 DNA reads TGTGCCAGCAGCTTAGTGGCAGGGGACACCGGGGAGCTGTTTTTT. Its protein is CASSLVAGDTGELFF.

The chain combines TRBV7-9 with TRBJ2-3, with a possible D match to TRBD1 (5 bases). CDR3 size: 15 residues. With 4 bases removed from V and 2 bases from J, the gap between germline ends came to 13 bases. Germline V lookup: CDR1 SEHNR, CDR2 FQNEAQ (reference sequence). The CDR3 bases are TGTGCCAGCAGCTCAGGGCCAGGTTTCACAGATACGCAGTATTTT. Translating it yields CASSSGPGFTDTQYF.

The rearrangement uses TRBV29-1 and TRBJ2-5; D ambiguous. Per germline, CDR1 SQVTM and CDR2 ANQGSEA. The CDR3 sequence is 13 residues long. V lost 2 bases to trimming and J lost 0 bases, with 7 bases between them. CDR3 DNA: TGCAGCGTTGAATCGACGGACCAAGAGACCCAGTACTTC. This translates into CSVESTDQETQYF.

This clone has just one count. This sequence joins TRBV10-3 and TRBJ2-7; 9 bases agree with TRBD1. Germline CDR1 reads ENHRY; CDR2 reads SYGVKD. The CDR3 consists of 14 residues. With 4 bases clipped from V and 7 bases from J, the junction kept 8 bases outside the gene matches. CDR3 DNA: TGTGCCATCAGTGTAAAGGACAGGGGAAGGGAGCAGTACTTC. It specifies CAISVKDRGREQYF.

The genes are TRBV5-6 and TRBJ2-1; D not resolved. Trimming stripped 1 base from V and 4 bases from J, with 15 bases between. From germline, CDR1 is SGHDT and CDR2 YYEEEE. The CDR3 length is 16 residues. CDR3 bases: TGTGCCAGCAGCTTGTTTTGGCAAGCCTCGTACAATGAGCAGTTCTTC. Translated, it gives CASSLFWQASYNEQFF.

This chain joins TRBV28 and TRBJ1-2, with 9 bases that match TRBD1. J gave up 0 bases and V 4 bases, and 9 bases lay outside the gene matches. From germline, CDR1 is MDHEN and CDR2 SYDVKM. The CDR3 length is 17 residues. CDR3 sequence (DNA): TGTGCCAGCAGTTCTATACAGGGGGCTATCGCTAACTATGGCTACACCTTC. Its protein is CASSSIQGAIANYGYTF.

This chain links TRBV9 with TRBJ1-1; TRBD1 matches at 8 bases. Trimming removed 4 bases from V and 2 bases from J; junction bases left unmatched: 7. Germline CDR1 reads SGDLS; CDR2 reads YYNGEE. This CDR3 has 15 amino acids. CDR3: CASSLGQGFNTEAFF. The CDR3 nucleotides are TGTGCCAGCAGCCTCGGACAGGGTTTTAACACTGAAGCTTTCTTT.

The chain carries TRBV10-1 and TRBJ2-1, with TRBD1 matching over 11 bases. The germline gives CDR1 WNHNN, CDR2 SYGVQD (reference sequence). This CDR3 has 14 residues. The J segment lost 5 bases and the V segment lost 10 bases, leaving 7 bases of the junction unmatched. The CDR3 protein is CAIFRDRGDNEQFF. CDR3 bases: TGCGCCATCTTCCGGGACAGGGGGGACAATGAGCAGTTCTTC.

The gene calls are TRBV29-1 and TRBJ2-3; TRBD1 matches at 7 bases. The CDR3 loop spans 13 amino acids. V dropped 8 bases and J dropped 3; count of bases not matched to a gene: 8. CDR1 and CDR2 from the germline V gene are SQVTM and ANQGSEA. CDR3 sequence reads: CSSDRDSTDTQYF. CDR3 nucleotide sequence: TGCAGCTCAGACAGGGATTCGACAGATACGCAGTATTTT.

The chain is built from TRBV6-5 and TRBJ1-4; no firm D call. The CDR3 is 13 amino acids. The germline gives CDR1 MNHEY, CDR2 SVGAGI. Trimming left V 1 base short and J 8 bases short, with 8 bases between. CDR3 in amino acids: CASSYFPIEKLFF. CDR3 in DNA: TGTGCCAGCAGTTACTTTCCGATCGAAAAACTGTTTTTT.

The V gene is TRBV9, the J gene TRBJ2-7; the match to TRBD1 covers 8 bases. From germline, CDR1 is SGDLS and CDR2 YYNGEE. This CDR3 has 14 amino acids. The V segment lost 3 bases and the J segment 2 bases; nucleotides outside the gene matches: 4. CDR3 amino acids: CASSAQGVPYEQYF. CDR3 DNA: TGTGCCAGCAGCGCACAGGGGGTCCCCTACGAGCAGTACTTC.

This clone was counted between two and nine times. The chain couples TRBV6-6 to TRBJ1-4; TRBD1 matches 10 bases. This CDR3 contains 13 residues. V lost 11 bases, J lost 12 bases, and 12 bases stayed unmatched. Germline V gives CDR1 MNHNY, CDR2 SVGAGI (reference sequence). DNA of the CDR3: TGTGCCCTTCAGGCCGGGACAGGGGATCAACTGTTTTTT. As protein: CALQAGTGDQLFF.

The chain links TRBV7-6 to TRBJ2-2; D might be TRBD1 or TRBD2, each matching 6 bases. V lost 1 base, J lost 7 bases, and 13 bases lay in between. This CDR3 is built from 15 residues. CDR1 is SGHVS, CDR2 FNYEAQ, per germline. The CDR3 spells CASSLDRGQDGELFF. The CDR3 DNA reads as TGTGCCAGCAGCTTAGATCGGGGGCAGGACGGGGAGCTGTTTTTT.

The CDR3 protein is CASSLGSILNSYEQYF. CDR3 DNA sequence: TGTGCCAGCAGCTTAGGATCCATCCTAAACTCCTACGAGCAGTACTTC. This chain uses TRBV11-1 with TRBJ2-7; D uncertain. With 1 base removed from V and 0 bases from J, the gap between germline ends came to 13 bases. CDR1 is SGHAT and CDR2 is FQDESV in the germline V gene (reference sequence). The CDR3 spans 16 residues.

V is TRBV30 and J is TRBJ1-1; D unclear. There are 10 residues in the CDR3. CDR1 is GTSNPN, CDR2 SVGIG, per germline (reference sequence). Deletions cut 3 bases from V and 7 bases from J, with 6 bases between. In DNA, the CDR3 is TGTGCCTGGAGCGAAAATGAAGCTTTCTTT. Protein sequence: CAWSENEAFF.

This clone was observed a single time. V gene TRBV30 combines with J gene TRBJ1-4, with a possible D match to TRBD1 (6 bases). The CDR3 length is 13 residues. V was trimmed by 2 bases and J by 5 bases, leaving 9 bases between them. Germline V lookup: CDR1 GTSNPN, CDR2 SVGIG (reference sequence). The CDR3 protein is CAWSQGWNEKLFF. CDR3 nucleotide sequence: TGTGCCTGGAGTCAGGGGTGGAATGAAAAACTGTTTTTT.

This chain links TRBV30 with TRBJ1-2; 8 nucleotides line up with TRBD1. The germline V gene encodes CDR1 GTSNPN and CDR2 SVGIG (reference sequence). The V and J ends lost 4 bases and 6 bases, in that order; junction bases with no gene match: 7. The CDR3 contains 13 residues. As DNA, the CDR3 is TGTGCCTGGACCGGTGACAGGGGCGATGGCTACACCTTC. It yields the protein CAWTGDRGDGYTF.

Details on this clone: Other nucleotide sequences from this sample produce the same CDR3. The rearrangement uses TRBV30 and TRBJ2-7; a weak D match, TRBD1 (6 bases). Deletions cut 1 base from V and 6 bases from J, with 7 bases between. Germline V CDR1 and CDR2: GTSNPN, SVGIG (reference sequence). CDR3 length equals 11 residues. CDR3 in DNA: TGTGCCTGGAGTGAGGGGGTCGAGCAGTACTTC. This codes for CAWSEGVEQYF.

This clone was seen once. The chain combines TRBV4-2 with TRBJ2-2; 10 bases align to TRBD2. Trimming at V came to 0 bases and at J to 6 bases, leaving 4 bases not matched to a gene. Germline V gene sequence: CDR1 LGHNA, CDR2 YNFKEQ. The CDR3 is 16 residues long. CDR3 loop: CASSQEAGGLPGELFF. In DNA form, the CDR3 reads TGTGCCAGCAGCCAAGAAGCGGGAGGGCTCCCCGGGGAGCTGTTTTTT.

V and J are TRBV2 and TRBJ2-3; D not certain. This CDR3 has 16 amino acids. Germline CDR1 and CDR2: SNHLY and FYNNEI. The V and J ends lost 4 bases and 2 bases respectively, with 16 bases between them. This CDR3 is CASSVWVSVPTDTQYF. The CDR3 nucleotides read TGTGCCAGCAGTGTATGGGTTAGTGTGCCCACAGATACGCAGTATTTT.

This rearrangement joins TRBV10-3 to TRBJ1-5; possible D gene TRBD1, 5 bases. The CDR3 consists of 13 residues. V was pared by 10 bases and J by 3 bases, with 13 bases between. Per germline, CDR1 ENHRY and CDR2 SYGVKD. CDR3 protein: CATWGGFNQPQHF. DNA for the CDR3: TGTGCCACCTGGGGCGGGTTCAATCAGCCCCAGCATTTT.

This sequence joins TRBV6-5 and TRBJ2-2; weak D call: TRBD1 (5 bases). The CDR3 extends over 14 amino acids. Trimming shortened V by 2 bases and J by 4 bases, and 8 bases separated the two germline ends. Per germline, CDR1 MNHEY and CDR2 SVGAGI. CDR3 region: CASSYKGSTGELFF. The CDR3 nucleotides are TGTGCCAGCAGTTACAAGGGGTCCACCGGGGAGCTGTTTTTT.

The rearrangement uses TRBV19 and TRBJ2-1, with TRBD2 matching over 7 bases. V shed 4 bases and J 10 bases; nucleotides not matched to a gene: 7. The CDR3 covers 13 residues. Germline CDR1 and CDR2: LNHDA and SQIVND (reference sequence). CDR3 DNA: TGTGCCAGTAGTACCGGACTAGGCTGGGAGCAGTTCTTC. Translated, it gives CASSTGLGWEQFF.

The V gene is TRBV5-4, the J gene TRBJ2-2; maybe TRBD2 (6 bases). V was trimmed by 4 bases and J by 3 bases, leaving 13 bases between them. Germline V gene lookup returns CDR1 SGHNT and CDR2 YYREEE (reference sequence). The CDR3 extends over 15 amino acids. CDR3 residues: CASSPEGGYTGELFF. The CDR3 region has the DNA TGTGCCAGCAGCCCGGAAGGAGGGTACACCGGGGAGCTGTTTTTT.

The chain is built from TRBV25-1 and TRBJ1-6; tentative D call: TRBD1 (5 bases). Germline V gene lookup returns CDR1 MGHDK and CDR2 SYGVNS. The CDR3 totals 17 residues. With 6 bases removed from V and 0 bases from J, the gap between germline ends came to 15 bases. The CDR3: CASRSSGPSSYNSPLHF. CDR3 coding DNA: TGTGCCAGCAGATCGTCAGGGCCGAGCTCCTATAATTCACCCCTCCACTTT.